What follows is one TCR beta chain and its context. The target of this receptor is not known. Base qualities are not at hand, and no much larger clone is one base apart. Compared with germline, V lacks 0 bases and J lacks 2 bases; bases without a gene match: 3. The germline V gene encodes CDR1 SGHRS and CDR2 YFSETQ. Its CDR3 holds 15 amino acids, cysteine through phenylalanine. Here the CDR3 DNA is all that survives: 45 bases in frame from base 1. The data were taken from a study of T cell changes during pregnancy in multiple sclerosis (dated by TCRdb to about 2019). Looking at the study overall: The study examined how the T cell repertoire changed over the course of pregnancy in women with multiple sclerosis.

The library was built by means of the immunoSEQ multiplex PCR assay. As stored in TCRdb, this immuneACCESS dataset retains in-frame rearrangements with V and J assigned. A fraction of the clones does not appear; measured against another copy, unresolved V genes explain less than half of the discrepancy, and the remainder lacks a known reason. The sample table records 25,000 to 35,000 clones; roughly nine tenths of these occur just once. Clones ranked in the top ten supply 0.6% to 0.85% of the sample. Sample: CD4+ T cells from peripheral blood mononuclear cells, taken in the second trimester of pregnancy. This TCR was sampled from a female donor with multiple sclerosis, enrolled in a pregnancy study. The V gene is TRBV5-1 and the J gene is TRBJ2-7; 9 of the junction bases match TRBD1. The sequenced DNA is TGCGCCAGCAGCTTGGGGGGACAGGGTACCTACGAGCAGTACTTC. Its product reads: CASSLGGQGTYEQYF.